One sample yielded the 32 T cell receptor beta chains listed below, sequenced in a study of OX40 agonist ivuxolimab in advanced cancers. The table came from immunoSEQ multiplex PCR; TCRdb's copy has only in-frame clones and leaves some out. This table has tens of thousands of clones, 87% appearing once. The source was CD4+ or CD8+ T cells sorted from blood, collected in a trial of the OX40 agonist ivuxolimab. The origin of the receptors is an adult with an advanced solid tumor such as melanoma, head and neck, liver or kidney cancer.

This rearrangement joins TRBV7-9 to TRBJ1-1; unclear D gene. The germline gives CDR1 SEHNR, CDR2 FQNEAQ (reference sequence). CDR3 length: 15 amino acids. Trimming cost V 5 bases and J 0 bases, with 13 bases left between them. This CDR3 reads CASSERINLNTEAFF. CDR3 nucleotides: TGTGCCAGCAGCGAGCGGATAAATCTGAACACTGAAGCTTTCTTT.

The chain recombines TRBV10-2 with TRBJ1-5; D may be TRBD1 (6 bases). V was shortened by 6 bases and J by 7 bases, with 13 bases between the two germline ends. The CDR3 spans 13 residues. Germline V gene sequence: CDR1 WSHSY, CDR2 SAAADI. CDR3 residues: CASRQGVGQPQHF. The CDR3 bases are TGCGCCAGCAGACAGGGAGTGGGACAGCCCCAGCATTTT.

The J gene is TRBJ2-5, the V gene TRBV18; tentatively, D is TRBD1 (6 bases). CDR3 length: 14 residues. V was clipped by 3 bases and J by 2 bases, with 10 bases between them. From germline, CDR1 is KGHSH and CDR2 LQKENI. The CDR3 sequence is CASSPRDKQETQYF. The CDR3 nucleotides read TGTGCCAGCTCACCCAGGGACAAACAAGAGACCCAGTACTTC.

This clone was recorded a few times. The CDR3 sequence: CANRSVLYNEQFF. The CDR3 nucleotides read TGCGCCAATCGGAGTGTACTGTACAATGAGCAGTTCTTC. This sequence joins TRBV10-1 and TRBJ2-1; no reliable D call. CDR1 is WNHNN, CDR2 SYGVQD, per germline (reference sequence). Trimming removed 10 bases at V and 4 bases at J, with 14 bases between. The CDR3 is 13 amino acids.

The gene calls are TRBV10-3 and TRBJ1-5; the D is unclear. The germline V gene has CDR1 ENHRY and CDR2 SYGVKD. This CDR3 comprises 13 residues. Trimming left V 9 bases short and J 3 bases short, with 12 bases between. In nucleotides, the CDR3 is TGTGCCATTTCGAACCGGGACAATCAGCCCCAGCATTTT. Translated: CAISNRDNQPQHF.

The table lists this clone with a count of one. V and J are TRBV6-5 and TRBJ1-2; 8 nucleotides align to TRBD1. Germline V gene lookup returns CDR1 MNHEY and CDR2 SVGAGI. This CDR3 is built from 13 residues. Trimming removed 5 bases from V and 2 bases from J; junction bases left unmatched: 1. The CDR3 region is CASSRQGNYGYTF. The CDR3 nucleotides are TGTGCCAGCAGTCGACAGGGGAACTATGGCTACACCTTC.

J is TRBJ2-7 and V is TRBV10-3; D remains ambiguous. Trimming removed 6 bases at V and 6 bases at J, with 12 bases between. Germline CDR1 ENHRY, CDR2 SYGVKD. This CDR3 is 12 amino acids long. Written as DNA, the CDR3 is TGTGCCATCAGCGCTGTTAGGGCCGAGCAGTACTTC. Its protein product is CAISAVRAEQYF.

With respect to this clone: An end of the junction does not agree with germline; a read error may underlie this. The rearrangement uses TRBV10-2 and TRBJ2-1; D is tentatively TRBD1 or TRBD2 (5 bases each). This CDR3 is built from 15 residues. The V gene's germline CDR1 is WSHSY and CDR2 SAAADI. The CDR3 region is CASGEGSGHYNEQFF. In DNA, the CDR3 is TGCGCCAGCGGTGAGGGGAGCGGACACTACAATGAGCAGTTCTTC.

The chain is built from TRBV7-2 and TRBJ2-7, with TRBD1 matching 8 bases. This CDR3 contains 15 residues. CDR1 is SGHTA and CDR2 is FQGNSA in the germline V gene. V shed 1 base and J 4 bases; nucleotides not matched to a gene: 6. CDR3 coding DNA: TGTGCCAGCAGCTTAGTAGGCAGGGGGCCGTACGAGCAGTACTTC. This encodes CASSLVGRGPYEQYF.

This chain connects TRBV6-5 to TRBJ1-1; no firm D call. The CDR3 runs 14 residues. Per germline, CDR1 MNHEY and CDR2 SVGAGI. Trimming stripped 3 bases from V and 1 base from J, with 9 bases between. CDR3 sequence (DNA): TGTGCCAGCAGTTATGAGGCAGGGAACACTGAAGCTTTCTTT. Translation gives CASSYEAGNTEAFF.

Here the CDR3 reads CASTTLHGHQRNEKLFF. As DNA, the CDR3 is TGTGCCAGCACCACCCTCCATGGGCACCAGAGGAATGAAAAACTGTTTTTT. The V call is TRBV28, the J call TRBJ1-4, with D uncertain. Germline V gene sequence: CDR1 MDHEN, CDR2 SYDVKM. Trimming removed 7 bases from V and 5 bases from J, with 23 bases in between. The CDR3 loop spans 17 amino acids.

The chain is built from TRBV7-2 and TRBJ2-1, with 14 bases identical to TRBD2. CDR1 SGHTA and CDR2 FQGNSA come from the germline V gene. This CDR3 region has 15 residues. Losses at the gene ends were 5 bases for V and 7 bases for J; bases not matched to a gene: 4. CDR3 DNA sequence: TGTGCCAGCAGCAGCGGACTAGCGGGGGGAAATGAGCAGTTCTTC. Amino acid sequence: CASSSGLAGGNEQFF. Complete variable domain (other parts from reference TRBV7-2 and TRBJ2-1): GAGVSQSPSNKVTEKGKDVELRCDPISGHTALYWYRQSLGQGLEFLIYFQGNSAPDKSGLPSDRFSAERTGGSVSTLTIQRTQQEDSAVYLCASSSGLAGGNEQFFGPGTRLTVL.

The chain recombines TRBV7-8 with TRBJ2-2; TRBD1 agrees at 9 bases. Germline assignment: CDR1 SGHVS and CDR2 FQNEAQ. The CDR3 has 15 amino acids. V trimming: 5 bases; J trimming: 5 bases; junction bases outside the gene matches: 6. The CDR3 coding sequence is TGTGCCAGCAGCGACCGACAGGGGGGAACCGGGGAGCTGTTTTTT. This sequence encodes CASSDRQGGTGELFF.

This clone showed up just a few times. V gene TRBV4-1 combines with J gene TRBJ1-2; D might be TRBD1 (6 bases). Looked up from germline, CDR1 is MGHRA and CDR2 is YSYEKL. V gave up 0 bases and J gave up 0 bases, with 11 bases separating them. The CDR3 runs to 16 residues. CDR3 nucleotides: TGCGCCAGCAGCCAAGAAGTGGGGGCTGCTAACTATGGCTACACCTTC. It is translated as CASSQEVGAANYGYTF.

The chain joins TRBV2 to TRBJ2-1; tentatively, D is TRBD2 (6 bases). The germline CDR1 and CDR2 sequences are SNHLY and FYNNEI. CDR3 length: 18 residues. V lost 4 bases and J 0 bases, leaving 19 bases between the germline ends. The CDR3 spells CASSGSVQWGGSYNEQFF. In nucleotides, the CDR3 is TGTGCCAGCAGTGGAAGTGTACAGTGGGGAGGCTCCTACAATGAGCAGTTCTTC.

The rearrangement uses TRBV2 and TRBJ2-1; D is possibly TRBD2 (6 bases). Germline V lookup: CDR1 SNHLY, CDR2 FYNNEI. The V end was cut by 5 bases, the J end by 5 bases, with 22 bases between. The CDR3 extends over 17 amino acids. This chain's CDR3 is CASSPLTGLQLHNEQFF. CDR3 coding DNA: TGTGCCAGCAGTCCCCTGACGGGACTCCAACTACACAATGAGCAGTTCTTC.

The DNA of the CDR3 is TGTGCCAGCAGCTTGGGGACAGGGCACGAAAAACTGTTTTTT. This translates into CASSLGTGHEKLFF. The J gene is TRBJ1-4, the V gene TRBV7-9, with TRBD1 identical over 9 bases. This CDR3 region has 14 residues. J gave up 8 bases and V 3 bases, and 4 bases lay outside the gene matches. Germline CDR1 SEHNR, CDR2 FQNEAQ (reference sequence). The variable domain in full, with the rest retrieved from reference TRBV7-9 and TRBJ1-4, is DTGVSQNPRHKITKRGQNVTFRCDPISEHNRLYWYRQTLGQGPEFLTYFQNEAQLEKSRLLSDRFSAERPKGSFSTLEIQRTEQGDSAMYLCASSLGTGHEKLFFGSGTQLSVL.

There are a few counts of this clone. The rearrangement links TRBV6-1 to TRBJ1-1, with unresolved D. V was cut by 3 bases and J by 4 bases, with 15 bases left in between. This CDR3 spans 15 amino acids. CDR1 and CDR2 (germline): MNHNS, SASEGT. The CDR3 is CASSDAGFSATEAFF. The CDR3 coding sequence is TGTGCCAGCAGTGACGCGGGATTCAGTGCCACTGAAGCTTTCTTT.

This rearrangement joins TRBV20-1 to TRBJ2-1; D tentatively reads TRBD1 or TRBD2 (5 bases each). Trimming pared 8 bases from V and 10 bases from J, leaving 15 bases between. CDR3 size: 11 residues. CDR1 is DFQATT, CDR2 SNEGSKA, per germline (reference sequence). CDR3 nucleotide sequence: TGCAGTCCTTCCGGGACGACGGAGCAGTTCTTC. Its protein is CSPSGTTEQFF.

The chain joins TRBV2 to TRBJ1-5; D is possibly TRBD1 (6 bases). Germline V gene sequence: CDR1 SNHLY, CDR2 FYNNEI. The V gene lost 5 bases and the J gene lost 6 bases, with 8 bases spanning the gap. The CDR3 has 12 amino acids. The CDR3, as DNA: TGTGCCAGCAGTTCAGGGGTTCAGCCCCAGCATTTT. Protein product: CASSSGVQPQHF.

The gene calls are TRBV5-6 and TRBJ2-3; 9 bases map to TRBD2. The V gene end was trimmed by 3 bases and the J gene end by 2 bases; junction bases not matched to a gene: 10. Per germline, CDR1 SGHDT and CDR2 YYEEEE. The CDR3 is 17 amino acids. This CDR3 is CASSSRQAGGSTDTQYF. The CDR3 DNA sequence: TGTGCCAGCAGCTCCAGACAAGCGGGGGGTTCCACAGATACGCAGTATTTT.

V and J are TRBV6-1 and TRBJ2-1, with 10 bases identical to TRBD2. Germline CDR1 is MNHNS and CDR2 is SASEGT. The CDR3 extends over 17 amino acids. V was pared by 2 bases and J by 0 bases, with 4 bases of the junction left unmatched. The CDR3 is CASSELRTSGSYNEQFF. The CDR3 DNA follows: TGTGCCAGCAGTGAACTGAGGACTAGCGGCTCCTACAATGAGCAGTTCTTC.

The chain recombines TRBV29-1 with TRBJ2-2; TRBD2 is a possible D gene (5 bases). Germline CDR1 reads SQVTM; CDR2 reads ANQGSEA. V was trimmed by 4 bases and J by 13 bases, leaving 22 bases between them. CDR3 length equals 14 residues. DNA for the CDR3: TGCAGCGTTGCCCCCGGGGAGACCGGGGTTGGGCTGTTTTTT. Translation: CSVAPGETGVGLFF.

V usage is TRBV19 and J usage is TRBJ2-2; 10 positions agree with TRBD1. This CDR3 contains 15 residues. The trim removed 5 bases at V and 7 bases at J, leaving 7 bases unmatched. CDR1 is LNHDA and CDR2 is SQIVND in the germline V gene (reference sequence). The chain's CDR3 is CASSSTGQGSGELFF. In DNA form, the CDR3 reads TGTGCCAGTAGTTCGACGGGACAGGGGAGCGGGGAGCTGTTTTTT. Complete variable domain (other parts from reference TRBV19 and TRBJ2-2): DGGITQSPKYLFRKEGQNVTLSCEQNLNHDAMYWYRQDPGQGLRLIYYSQIVNDFQKGDIAEGYSVSREKKESFPLTVTSAQKNPTAFYLCASSSTGQGSGELFFGEGSRLTVL.

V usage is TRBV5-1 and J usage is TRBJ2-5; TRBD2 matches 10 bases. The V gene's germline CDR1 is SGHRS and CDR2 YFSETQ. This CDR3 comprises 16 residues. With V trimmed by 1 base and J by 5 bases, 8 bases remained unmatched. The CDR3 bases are TGCGCCAGCAGCTTGCGGGCTAGCGGGAGTATGGAGACCCAGTACTTC. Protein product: CASSLRASGSMETQYF.

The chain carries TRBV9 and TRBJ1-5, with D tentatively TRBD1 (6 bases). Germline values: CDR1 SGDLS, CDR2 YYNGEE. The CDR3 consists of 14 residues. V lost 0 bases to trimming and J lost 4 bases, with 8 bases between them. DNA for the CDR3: TGTGCCAGCAGCGTAGAGGGGGGGAATCAGCCCCAGCATTTT. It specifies CASSVEGGNQPQHF.

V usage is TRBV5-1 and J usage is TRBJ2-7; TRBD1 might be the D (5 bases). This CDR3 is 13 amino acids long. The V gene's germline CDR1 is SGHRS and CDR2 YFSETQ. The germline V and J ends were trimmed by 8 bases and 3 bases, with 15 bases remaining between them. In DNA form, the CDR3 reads TGCGCCAGGACCTCAGGGTACAACTACGAGCAGTACTTC. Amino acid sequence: CARTSGYNYEQYF. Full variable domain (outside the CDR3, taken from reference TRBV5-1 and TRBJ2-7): KAGVTQTPRYLIKTRGQQVTLSCSPISGHRSVSWYQQTPGQGLQFLFEYFSETQRNKGNFPGRFSGRQFSNSRSEMNVSTLELGDSALYLCARTSGYNYEQYFGPGTRLTVT.

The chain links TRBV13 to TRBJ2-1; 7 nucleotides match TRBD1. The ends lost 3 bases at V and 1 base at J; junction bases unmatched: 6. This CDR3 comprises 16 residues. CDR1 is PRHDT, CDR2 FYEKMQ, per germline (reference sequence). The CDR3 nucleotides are TGTGCCAGCAGCTTTCAGGGGGACACTTCCTACAATGAGCAGTTCTTC. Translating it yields CASSFQGDTSYNEQFF.

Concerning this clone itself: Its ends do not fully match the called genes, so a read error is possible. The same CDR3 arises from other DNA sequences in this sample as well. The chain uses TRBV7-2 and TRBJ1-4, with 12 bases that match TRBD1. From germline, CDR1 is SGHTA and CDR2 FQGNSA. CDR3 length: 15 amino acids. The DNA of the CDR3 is TGCGCCAGCAGCCCGGGACAGGGGGCTGGAGAAAAACTGTTTTTT. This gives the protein CASSPGQGAGEKLFF.

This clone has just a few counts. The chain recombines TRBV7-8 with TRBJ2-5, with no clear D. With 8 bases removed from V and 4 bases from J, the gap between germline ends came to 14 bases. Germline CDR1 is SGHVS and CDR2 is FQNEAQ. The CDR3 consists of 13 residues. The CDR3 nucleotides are TGTGCCAGCGAAAGGGAACAGAGAGAGACCCAGTACTTC. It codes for CASEREQRETQYF.

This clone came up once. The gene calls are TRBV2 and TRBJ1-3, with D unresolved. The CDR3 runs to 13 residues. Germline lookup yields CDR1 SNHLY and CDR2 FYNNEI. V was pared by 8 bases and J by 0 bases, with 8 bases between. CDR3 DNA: TGTGCCAGCGACGGGCGCTCTGGAAACACCATATATTTT. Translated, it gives CASDGRSGNTIYF.

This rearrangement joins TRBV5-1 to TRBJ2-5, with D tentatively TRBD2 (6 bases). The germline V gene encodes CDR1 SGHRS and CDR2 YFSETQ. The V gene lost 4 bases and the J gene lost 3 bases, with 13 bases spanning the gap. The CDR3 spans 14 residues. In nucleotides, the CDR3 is TGCGCCAGCAGCGAGACTAGAGGGGAAGAGACCCAGTACTTC. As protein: CASSETRGEETQYF. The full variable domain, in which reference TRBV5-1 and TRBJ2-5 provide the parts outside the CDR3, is KAGVTQTPRYLIKTRGQQVTLSCSPISGHRSVSWYQQTPGQGLQFLFEYFSETQRNKGNFPGRFSGRQFSNSRSEMNVSTLELGDSALYLCASSETRGEETQYFGPGTRLLVL.